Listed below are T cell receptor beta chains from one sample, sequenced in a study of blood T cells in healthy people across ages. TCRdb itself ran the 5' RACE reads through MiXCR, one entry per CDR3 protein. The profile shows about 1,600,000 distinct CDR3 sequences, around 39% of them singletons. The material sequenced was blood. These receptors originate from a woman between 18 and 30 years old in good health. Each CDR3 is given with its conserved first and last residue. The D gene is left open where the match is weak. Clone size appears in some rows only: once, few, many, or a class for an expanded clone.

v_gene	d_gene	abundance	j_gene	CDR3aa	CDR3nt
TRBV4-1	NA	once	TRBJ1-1	CASSPLGNREAFF	TGCGCCAGCAGTCCTTTGGGGAACCGAGAAGCTTTCTTT
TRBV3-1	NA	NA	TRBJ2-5	CASSQGRSGSRVETQYF	TGTGCCAGCAGCCAAGGCAGATCGGGATCACGGGTAGAGACCCAGTACTTC
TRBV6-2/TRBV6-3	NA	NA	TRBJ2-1	CASSYPRGGGLTYNEQFF	TGTGCCAGCAGTTACCCCCGAGGAGGTGGGCTCACCTACAATGAGCAGTTCTTC
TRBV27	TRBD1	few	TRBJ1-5	CASSIRTGTDQPQHF	TGTGCCAGCAGTATAAGGACAGGGACCGATCAGCCCCAGCATTTT
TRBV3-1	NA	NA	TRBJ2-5	CASSPAGHTETQYF	TGTGCCAGCAGCCCCGCGGGACATACGGAGACCCAGTACTTC
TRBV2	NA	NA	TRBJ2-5	CASSEVGRQGTETQYF	TGTGCCAGCAGTGAAGTGGGGAGGCAGGGGACGGAGACCCAGTACTTC
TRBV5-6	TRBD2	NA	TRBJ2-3	CASSALDSGGTGSKQYF	TGTGCCAGCAGCGCATTGGATAGCGGGGGCACGGGCAGTAAGCAGTATTTT
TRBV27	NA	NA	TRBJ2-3	CASSLRVAPTDTQYF	TGTGCCAGCAGTTTGCGGGTAGCACCCACAGATACGCAGTATTTT
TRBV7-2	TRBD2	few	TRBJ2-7	CASSLVGGRGISYEQYF	TGTGCCAGCAGCTTAGTAGGCGGGAGGGGAATCTCCTACGAGCAGTACTTC
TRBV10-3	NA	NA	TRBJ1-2	CAITARAGDYGYTF	TGTGCCATCACCGCCCGGGCAGGGGACTATGGCTACACCTTC
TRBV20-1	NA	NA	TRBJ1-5	CSARDIADYSNQPQHF	TGCAGTGCTAGAGATATCGCAGACTATAGCAATCAGCCCCAGCATTTT
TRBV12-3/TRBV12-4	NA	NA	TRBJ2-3	CASRFLATDTQYF	TGTGCCAGCAGGTTCCTAGCAACAGATACGCAGTATTTT
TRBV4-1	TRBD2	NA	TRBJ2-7	CASSPGLAGGPSDYEQYF	TGCGCCAGCAGCCCGGGACTAGCGGGAGGCCCATCAGACTACGAGCAGTACTTC
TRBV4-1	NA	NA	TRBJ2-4	CASTLEGVVPKNIQYF	TGCGCCAGCACTCTGGAGGGAGTCGTTCCCAAAAACATTCAGTACTTC
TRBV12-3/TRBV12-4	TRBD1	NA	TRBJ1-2	CASNKGQALNYGYTF	TGTGCCAGCAACAAGGGACAGGCCCTTAACTATGGCTACACCTTC
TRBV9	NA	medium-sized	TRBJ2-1	CASSTTDWDLDEQFF	TGTGCCAGCAGCACCACGGACTGGGATTTGGATGAGCAGTTCTTC
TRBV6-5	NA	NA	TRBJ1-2	CASSPRGVYGGYTF	TGTGCCAGCAGTCCCCGGGGAGTTTATGGAGGCTACACCTTC
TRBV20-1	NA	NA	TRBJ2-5	CSARGSNQETQYF	TGCAGTGCTAGAGGAAGCAATCAAGAGACCCAGTACTTC
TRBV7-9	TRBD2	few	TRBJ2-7	CASSGTSGGAYEQYF	TGTGCCAGCAGTGGAACTAGCGGAGGAGCCTACGAGCAGTACTTC
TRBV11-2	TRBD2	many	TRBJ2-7	CASSLVASGSYEQYF	TGTGCCAGCAGCTTAGTGGCTAGCGGGTCCTACGAGCAGTACTTC
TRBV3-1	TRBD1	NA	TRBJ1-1	CASSHLDRGKEAFF	TGTGCCAGCAGCCACCTGGACAGGGGAAAGGAAGCTTTCTTT
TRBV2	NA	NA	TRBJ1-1	CASKDQGFINTEAFF	TGTGCCAGCAAGGATCAGGGATTCATCAACACTGAAGCTTTCTTC
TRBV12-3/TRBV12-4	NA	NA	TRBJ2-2	CASSLARQINTGELFF	TGTGCCAGCAGTTTAGCGCGCCAGATAAACACCGGGGAGCTGTTTTTT
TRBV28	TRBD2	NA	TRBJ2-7	CASTLGLDYEQYF	TGTGCCAGCACCCTCGGACTAGACTACGAGCAGTACTTC
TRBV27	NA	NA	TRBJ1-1	CASNSDPEAFF	TGTGCCAGCAACTCGGACCCTGAAGCTTTCTTT
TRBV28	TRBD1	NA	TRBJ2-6	CASSLVGDRWKVSGANVLTF	TGTGCCAGCAGTTTGGTAGGGGACAGGTGGAAGGTATCTGGGGCCAACGTCCTGACTTTC
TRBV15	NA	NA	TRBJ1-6	CATSRGHGPTDYSPLHF	TGTGCCACCAGCAGAGGTCATGGGCCGACGGATTATTCACCCCTCCACTTT
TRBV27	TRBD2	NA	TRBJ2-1	CASSLSKGTSGSLEQFF	TGTGCCAGCAGTTTATCAAAGGGAACTAGCGGGAGCTTAGAGCAGTTCTTC
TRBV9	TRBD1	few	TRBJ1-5	CASSPQDRADQPQHF	TGTGCCAGCAGCCCGCAGGACAGGGCGGATCAGCCCCAGCATTTT
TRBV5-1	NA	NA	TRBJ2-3	CASSQGTTPFRDTQYF	TGCGCCAGCAGCCAAGGGACAACCCCTTTCCGGGATACGCAGTATTTT
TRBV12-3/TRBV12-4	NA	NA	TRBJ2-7	CASSRQAHYEQYF	TGTGCCAGCAGCAGACAGGCCCACTACGAGCAGTACTTC
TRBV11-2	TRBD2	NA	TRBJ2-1	CASIPFGLAGLNEQFF	TGTGCCAGCATCCCTTTTGGGCTAGCGGGGCTAAATGAGCAGTTCTTC
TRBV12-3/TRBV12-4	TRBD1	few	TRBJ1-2	CASSLTGVNGYTF	TGTGCCAGCAGTCTTACAGGGGTAAATGGCTACACCTTC
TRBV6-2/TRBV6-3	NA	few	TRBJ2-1	CASSYQRSSYNEQFF	TGTGCCAGCAGTTACCAGCGAAGCTCCTACAATGAGCAGTTCTTC
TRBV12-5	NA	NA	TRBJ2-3	CASGLAVLALTDTQYF	TGTGCTAGTGGTTTGGCTGTACTAGCCCTCACAGATACGCAGTATTTT
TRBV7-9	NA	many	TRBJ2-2	CASSRGDDTGELFF	TGTGCCAGCAGTAGGGGAGACGACACCGGGGAGCTGTTTTTT
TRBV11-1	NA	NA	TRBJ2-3	CASSPEGVTSDTQYF	TGTGCCAGCTCCCCCGAGGGAGTCACCTCAGATACGCAGTATTTT
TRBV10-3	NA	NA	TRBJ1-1	CAISDTLRRGYTEAFF	TGTGCCATCAGTGATACTCTAAGGCGGGGATACACTGAAGCTTTCTTT
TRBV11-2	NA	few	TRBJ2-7	CASSLGLQQYF	TGTGCCAGCAGCTTAGGTTTACAGCAGTACTTC
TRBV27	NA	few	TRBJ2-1	CASSAILPNEQFF	TGTGCCAGCAGTGCGATACTGCCTAATGAGCAGTTCTTC
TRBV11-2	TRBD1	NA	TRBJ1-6	CASSRRQGSPLHF	TGTGCCAGCAGCAGAAGACAGGGCTCACCCCTCCACTTT